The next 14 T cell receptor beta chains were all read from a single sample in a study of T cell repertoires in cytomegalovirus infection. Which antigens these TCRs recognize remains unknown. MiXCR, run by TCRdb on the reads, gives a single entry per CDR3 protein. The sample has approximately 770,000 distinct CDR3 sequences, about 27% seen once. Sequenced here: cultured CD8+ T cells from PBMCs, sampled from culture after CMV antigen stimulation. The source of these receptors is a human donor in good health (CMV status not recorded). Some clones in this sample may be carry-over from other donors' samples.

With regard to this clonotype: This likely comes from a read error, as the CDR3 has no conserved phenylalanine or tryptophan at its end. The CDR3 nucleotides read TGTGCCATCAGTGAATTGGGGACTAGCGGGGGGGCCGGTACGCAGTATCTT. Its protein is CAISELGTSGGAGTQYL. The V and J genes are TRBV10-3 and TRBJ2-3, with 16 bases that match TRBD2. V shed 3 bases and J 8 bases; nucleotides not matched to a gene: 8. From germline, CDR1 is ENHRY and CDR2 SYGVKD. CDR3 length: 17 amino acids.

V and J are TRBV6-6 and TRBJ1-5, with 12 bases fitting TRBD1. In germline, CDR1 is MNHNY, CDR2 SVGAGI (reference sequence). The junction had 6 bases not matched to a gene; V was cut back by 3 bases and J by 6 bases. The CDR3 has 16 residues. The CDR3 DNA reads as TGTGCCAGCAGTTATTTAGGGACAGGGGGCGGTCAGCCCCAGCATTTT. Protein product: CASSYLGTGGGQPQHF.

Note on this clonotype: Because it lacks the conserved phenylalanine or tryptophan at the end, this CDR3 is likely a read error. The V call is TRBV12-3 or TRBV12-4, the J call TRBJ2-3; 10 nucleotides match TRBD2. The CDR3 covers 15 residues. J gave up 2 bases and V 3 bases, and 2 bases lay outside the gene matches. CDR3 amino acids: CASSFSGGHTDTQYL. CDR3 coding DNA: TGTGCCAGCAGTTTTAGCGGGGGGCACACAGATACGCAGTATTTA.

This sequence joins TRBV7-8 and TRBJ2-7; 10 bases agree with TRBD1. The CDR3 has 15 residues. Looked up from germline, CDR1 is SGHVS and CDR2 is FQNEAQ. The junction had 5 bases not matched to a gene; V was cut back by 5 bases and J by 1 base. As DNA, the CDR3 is TGTGCCAGCAGCCCGGGACAGGGGACGTCCTACGAGCAGTACGTC. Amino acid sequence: CASSPGQGTSYEQYV.

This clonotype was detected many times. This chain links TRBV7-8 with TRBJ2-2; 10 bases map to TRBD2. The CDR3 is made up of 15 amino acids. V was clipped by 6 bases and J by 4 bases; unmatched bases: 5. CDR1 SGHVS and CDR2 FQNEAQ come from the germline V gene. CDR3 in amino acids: CASSRTSGSTGELFF. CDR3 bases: TGTGCCAGCAGTCGGACTAGCGGAAGCACCGGGGAGCTGTTTTTT.

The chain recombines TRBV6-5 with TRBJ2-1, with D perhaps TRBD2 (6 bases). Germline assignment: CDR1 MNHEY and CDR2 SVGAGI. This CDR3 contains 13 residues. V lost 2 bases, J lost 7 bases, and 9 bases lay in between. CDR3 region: CASSYIGTNEQFF. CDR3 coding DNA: TGTGCCAGCAGTTACATAGGGACTAATGAGCAGTTCTTC.

This CDR3 reads CASSQVPSTGDTGELFF. CDR3 nucleotides: TGCGCCAGCAGCCAAGTCCCATCGACAGGAGACACCGGGGAGCTGTTTTTT. The chain combines TRBV4-3 with TRBJ2-2, with D tentatively TRBD1 (6 bases). Looked up from germline, CDR1 is LGHNA and CDR2 is YSLEER. The CDR3 spans 17 residues. Trimming left V 1 base short and J 3 bases short, with 15 bases between.

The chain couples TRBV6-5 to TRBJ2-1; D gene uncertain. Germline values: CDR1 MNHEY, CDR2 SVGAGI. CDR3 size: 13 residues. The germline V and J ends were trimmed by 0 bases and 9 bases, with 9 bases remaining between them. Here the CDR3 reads CASSYSPRGEQFF. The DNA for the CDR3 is TGTGCCAGCAGTTACTCTCCTAGAGGTGAGCAGTTCTTC.

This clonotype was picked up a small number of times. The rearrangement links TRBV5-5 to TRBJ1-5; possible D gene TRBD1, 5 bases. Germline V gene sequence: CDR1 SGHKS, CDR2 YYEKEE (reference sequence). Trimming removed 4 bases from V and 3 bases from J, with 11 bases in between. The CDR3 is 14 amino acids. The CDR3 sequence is CASSLDRLNQPQHF. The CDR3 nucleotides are TGTGCCAGCAGCCTCGACAGACTCAATCAGCCCCAGCATTTT. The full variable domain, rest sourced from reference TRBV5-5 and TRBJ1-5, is DAGVTQSPTHLIKTRGQQVTLRCSPISGHKSVSWYQQVLGQGPQFIFQYYEKEERGRGNFPDRFSARQFPNYSSELNVNALLLGDSALYLCASSLDRLNQPQHFGDGTRLSIL.

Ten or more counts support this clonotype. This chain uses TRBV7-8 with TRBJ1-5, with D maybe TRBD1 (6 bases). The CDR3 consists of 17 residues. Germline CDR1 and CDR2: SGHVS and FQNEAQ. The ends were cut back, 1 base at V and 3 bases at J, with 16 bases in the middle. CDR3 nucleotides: TGTGCCAGCAGCTTAGTAGGGGGAGTTCTATACAATCAGCCCCAGCATTTT. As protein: CASSLVGGVLYNQPQHF.

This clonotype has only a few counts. The CDR3 spells CAISERGLATNEQFF. Written as DNA, the CDR3 is TGTGCCATCAGTGAAAGGGGACTAGCAACCAATGAGCAGTTCTTC. The chain uses TRBV10-3 and TRBJ2-1; 9 bases align to TRBD2. The CDR3 spans 15 residues. The germline gives CDR1 ENHRY, CDR2 SYGVKD. The V and J ends lost 3 bases and 6 bases, in that order; junction bases with no gene match: 6.

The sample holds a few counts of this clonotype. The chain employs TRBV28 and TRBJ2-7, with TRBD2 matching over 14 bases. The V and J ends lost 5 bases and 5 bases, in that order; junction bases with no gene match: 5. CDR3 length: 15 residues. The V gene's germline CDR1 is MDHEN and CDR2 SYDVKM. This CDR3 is CASSQTSGGAHEQYV. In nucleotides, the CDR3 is TGTGCCAGCAGTCAGACTAGCGGGGGGGCCCACGAGCAGTACGTC.

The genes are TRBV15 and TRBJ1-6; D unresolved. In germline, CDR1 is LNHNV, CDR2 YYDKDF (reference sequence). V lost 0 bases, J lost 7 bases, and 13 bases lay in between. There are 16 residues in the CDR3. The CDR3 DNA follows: TGTGCCACCAGCAGAGATGTAGCCGGGAAGAATTCACCCCTCCACTTT. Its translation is CATSRDVAGKNSPLHF.

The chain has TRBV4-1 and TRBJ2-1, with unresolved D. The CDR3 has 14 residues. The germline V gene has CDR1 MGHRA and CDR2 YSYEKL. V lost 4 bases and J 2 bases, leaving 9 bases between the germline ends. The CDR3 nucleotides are TGCGCCAGCAGCCTCAAAGAAACCTACAATGAGCAGTTCTTC. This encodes CASSLKETYNEQFF.